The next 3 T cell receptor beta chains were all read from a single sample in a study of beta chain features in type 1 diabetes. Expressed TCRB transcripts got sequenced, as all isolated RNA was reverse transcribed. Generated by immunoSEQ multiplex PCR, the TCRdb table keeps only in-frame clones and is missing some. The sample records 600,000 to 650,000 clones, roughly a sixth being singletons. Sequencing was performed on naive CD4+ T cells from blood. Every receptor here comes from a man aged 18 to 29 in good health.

For the CDR3, the DNA is TGTGCCAGCAGCTTCGACAGGCTGGGGGAAAAACTGTTTTTT. This translates into CASSFDRLGEKLFF. The gene calls are TRBV7-9 and TRBJ1-4; D may be TRBD1 (6 bases). The CDR3 covers 14 residues. CDR1 and CDR2 from the germline V gene are SEHNR and FQNEAQ (reference sequence). Between the trimmed V and J ends, which lost 3 bases and 8 bases, there was a span of 13 bases. Together with reference TRBV7-9 and TRBJ1-4, the CDR3 gives the full variable domain: DTGVSQNPRHKITKRGQNVTFRCDPISEHNRLYWYRQTLGQGPEFLTYFQNEAQLEKSRLLSDRFSAERPKGSFSTLEIQRTEQGDSAMYLCASSFDRLGEKLFFGSGTQLSVL.

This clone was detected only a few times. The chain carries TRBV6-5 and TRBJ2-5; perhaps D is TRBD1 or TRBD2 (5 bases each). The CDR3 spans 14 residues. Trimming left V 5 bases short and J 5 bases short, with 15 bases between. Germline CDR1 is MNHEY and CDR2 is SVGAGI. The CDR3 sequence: CASSLQGRVETQYF. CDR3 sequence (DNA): TGTGCCAGCAGTCTGCAGGGACGGGTGGAGACCCAGTACTTC.

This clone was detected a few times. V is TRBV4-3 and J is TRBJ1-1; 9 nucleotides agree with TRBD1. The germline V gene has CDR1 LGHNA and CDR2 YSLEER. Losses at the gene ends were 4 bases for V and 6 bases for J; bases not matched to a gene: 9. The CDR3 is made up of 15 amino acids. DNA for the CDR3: TGCGCCAGCAGCCTCCGGGACAGGGATTTCGCTGAAGCTTTCTTT. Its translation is CASSLRDRDFAEAFF.